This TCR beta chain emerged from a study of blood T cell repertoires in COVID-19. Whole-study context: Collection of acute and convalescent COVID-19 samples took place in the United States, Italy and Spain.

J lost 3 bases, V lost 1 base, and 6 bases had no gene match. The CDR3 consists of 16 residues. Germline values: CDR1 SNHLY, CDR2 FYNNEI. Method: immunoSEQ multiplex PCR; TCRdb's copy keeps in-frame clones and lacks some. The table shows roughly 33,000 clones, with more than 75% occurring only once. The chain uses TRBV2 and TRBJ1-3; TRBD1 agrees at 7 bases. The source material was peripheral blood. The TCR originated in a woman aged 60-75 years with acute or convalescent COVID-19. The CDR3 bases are TGTGCCAGCAGTGAAGTTTACCGGGACAGTGGAAACACCATATATTTT. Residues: CASSEVYRDSGNTIYF.